A selection of T cell receptor beta chains follows, all from one sample in a study of blood T cell repertoires in COVID-19. The repertoire was sequenced with immunoSEQ multiplex PCR; TCRdb's copy has only in-frame clones and lacks some. The table lists a few hundred thousand clones, around 83% of them singletons. Sequencing used peripheral blood. Receptors were obtained from a woman between 18 and 30 years old with acute or convalescent COVID-19. Each CDR3 is given with its conserved first and last residue. Fields, in order: J gene, D gene, V gene, CDR3 protein, CDR3 DNA. D genes are given only for firm matches.

J: TRBJ1-2; D: TRBD1; V: TRBV28; CDR3: CASTRDRGKGYTF; DNA: TGTGCCAGCACCCGGGACAGGGGGAAAGGCTACACCTTC
J: TRBJ2-7; D: NA; V: TRBV12-3/TRBV12-4; CDR3: CASSPSRYEQYF; DNA: TGTGCCAGCAGTCCCAGCAGGTACGAGCAGTACTTC
J: TRBJ2-7; D: TRBD1; V: TRBV7-6; CDR3: CASSSGQGPTYEQYF; DNA: TGTGCCAGCAGCTCAGGACAGGGTCCAACCTACGAGCAGTACTTC
J: TRBJ2-3; D: NA; V: TRBV5-8; CDR3: CASSFQLVHTQYF; DNA: TGTGCCAGCAGCTTCCAACTAGTGCATACGCAGTATTTT
J: TRBJ2-1; D: TRBD2; V: TRBV29-1; CDR3: CSVEELATYNEQFF; DNA: TGCAGCGTTGAAGAACTAGCGACCTACAATGAGCAGTTCTTC
J: TRBJ2-1; D: NA; V: TRBV24-1; CDR3: CATSPTGSREQFF; DNA: TGTGCCACCAGTCCCACAGGGTCCCGTGAGCAGTTCTTC
J: TRBJ2-6; D: NA; V: TRBV3-1/TRBV3-2; CDR3: CASSQDAGRVAGANVLTF; DNA: TGTGCCAGCAGCCAAGATGCTGGCAGGGTGGCCGGGGCCAACGTCCTGACTTTC
J: TRBJ2-7; D: TRBD1; V: TRBV4-3; CDR3: CASSQVFGQGVDEQYF; DNA: TGCGCCAGCAGCCAAGTATTTGGACAGGGGGTGGACGAGCAGTACTTC
J: TRBJ1-2; D: TRBD1; V: TRBV9; CDR3: CASSVARQGNYGYTF; DNA: TGTGCCAGCAGCGTAGCGCGACAGGGTAACTATGGCTACACCTTC
J: TRBJ2-1; D: NA; V: TRBV4-1; CDR3: CASSQDERTPTEQFF; DNA: TGCGCCAGCAGCCAAGACGAGCGGACCCCTACTGAGCAGTTCTTC